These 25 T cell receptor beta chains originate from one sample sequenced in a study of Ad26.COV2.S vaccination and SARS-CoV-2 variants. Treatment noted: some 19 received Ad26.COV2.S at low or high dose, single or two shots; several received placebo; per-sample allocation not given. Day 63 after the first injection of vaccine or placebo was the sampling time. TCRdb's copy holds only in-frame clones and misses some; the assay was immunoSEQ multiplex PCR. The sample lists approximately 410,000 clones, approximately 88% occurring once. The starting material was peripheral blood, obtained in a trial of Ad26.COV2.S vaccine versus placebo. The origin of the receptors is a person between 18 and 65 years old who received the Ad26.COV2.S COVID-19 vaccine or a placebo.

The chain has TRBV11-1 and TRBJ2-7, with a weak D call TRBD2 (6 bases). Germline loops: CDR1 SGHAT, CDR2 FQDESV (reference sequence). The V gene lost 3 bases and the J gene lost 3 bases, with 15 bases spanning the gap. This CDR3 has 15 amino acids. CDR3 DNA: TGTGCCAGCAGCTTGGAGCGTGCGGGGATCTACGAGCAGTACTTC. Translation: CASSLERAGIYEQYF.

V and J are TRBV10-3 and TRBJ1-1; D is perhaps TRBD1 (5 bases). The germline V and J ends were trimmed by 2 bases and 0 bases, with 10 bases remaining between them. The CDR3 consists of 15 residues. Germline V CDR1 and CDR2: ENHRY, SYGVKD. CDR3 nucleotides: TGTGCCATCAGTGAGGGCAGGGATATGAACACTGAAGCTTTCTTT. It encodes CAISEGRDMNTEAFF.

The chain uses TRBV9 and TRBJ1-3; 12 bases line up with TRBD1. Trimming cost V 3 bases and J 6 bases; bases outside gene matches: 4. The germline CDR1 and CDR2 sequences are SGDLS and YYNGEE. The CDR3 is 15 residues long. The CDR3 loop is CASSAGQGAENTIYF. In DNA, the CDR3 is TGTGCCAGCAGCGCGGGACAGGGGGCAGAAAACACCATATATTTT. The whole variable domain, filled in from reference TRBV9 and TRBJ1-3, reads DSGVTQTPKHLITATGQRVTLRCSPRSGDLSVYWYQQSLDQGLQFLIQYYNGEERAKGNILERFSAQQFPDLHSELNLSSLELGDSALYFCASSAGQGAENTIYFGEGSWLTVV.

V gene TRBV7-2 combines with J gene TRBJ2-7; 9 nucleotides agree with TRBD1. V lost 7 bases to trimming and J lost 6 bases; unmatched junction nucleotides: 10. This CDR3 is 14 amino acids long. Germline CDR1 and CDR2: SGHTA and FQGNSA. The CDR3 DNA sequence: TGTGCCAGCACCGAAACCGGGACAGGGTTCGAGCAGTACTTC. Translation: CASTETGTGFEQYF.

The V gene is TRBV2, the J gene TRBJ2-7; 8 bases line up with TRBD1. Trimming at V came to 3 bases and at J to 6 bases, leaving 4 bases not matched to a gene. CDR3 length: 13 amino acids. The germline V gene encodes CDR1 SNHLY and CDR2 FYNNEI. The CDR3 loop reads CASSEVTGGEQYF. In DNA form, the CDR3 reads TGTGCCAGCAGTGAGGTAACAGGGGGCGAGCAGTACTTC.

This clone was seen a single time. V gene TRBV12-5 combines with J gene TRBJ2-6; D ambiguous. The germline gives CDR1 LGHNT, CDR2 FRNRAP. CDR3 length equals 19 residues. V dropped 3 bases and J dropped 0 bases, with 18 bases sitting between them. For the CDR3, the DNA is TGTGCTAGTGGTTTTTTCCGGCCAGGCCCCTACTCTGGGGCCAACGTCCTGACTTTC. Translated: CASGFFRPGPYSGANVLTF.

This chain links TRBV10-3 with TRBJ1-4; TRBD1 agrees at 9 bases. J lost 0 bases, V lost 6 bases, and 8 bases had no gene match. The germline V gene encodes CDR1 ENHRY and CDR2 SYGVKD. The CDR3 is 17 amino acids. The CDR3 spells CAIRKGQGEPTNEKLFF. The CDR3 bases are TGTGCCATCAGAAAGGGACAGGGAGAACCAACTAATGAAAAACTGTTTTTT.

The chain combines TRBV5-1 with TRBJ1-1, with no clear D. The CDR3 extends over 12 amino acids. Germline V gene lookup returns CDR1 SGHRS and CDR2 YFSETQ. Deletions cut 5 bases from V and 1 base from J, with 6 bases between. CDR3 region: CASRHENTEAFF. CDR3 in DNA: TGCGCCAGCAGGCACGAGAACACTGAAGCTTTCTTT.

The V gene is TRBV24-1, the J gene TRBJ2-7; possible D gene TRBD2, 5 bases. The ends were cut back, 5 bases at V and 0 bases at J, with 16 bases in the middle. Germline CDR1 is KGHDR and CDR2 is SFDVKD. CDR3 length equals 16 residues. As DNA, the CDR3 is TGTGCCACCAGTGGGATCGGACTTAGGAGCTCCTACGAGCAGTACTTC. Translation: CATSGIGLRSSYEQYF.

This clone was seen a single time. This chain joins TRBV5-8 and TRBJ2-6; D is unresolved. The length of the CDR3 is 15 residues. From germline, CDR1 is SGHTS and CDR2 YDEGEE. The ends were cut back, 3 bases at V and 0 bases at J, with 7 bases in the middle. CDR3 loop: CASSWARSGANVLTF. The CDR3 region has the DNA TGTGCCAGCAGCTGGGCCCGCTCTGGGGCCAACGTCCTGACTTTC.

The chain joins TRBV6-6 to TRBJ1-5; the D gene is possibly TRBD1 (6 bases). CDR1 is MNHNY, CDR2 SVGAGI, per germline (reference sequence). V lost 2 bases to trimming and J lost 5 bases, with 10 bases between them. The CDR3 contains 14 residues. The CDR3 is CASSYRDKDQPQHF. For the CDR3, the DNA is TGTGCCAGCAGTTACCGGGACAAGGATCAGCCCCAGCATTTT.

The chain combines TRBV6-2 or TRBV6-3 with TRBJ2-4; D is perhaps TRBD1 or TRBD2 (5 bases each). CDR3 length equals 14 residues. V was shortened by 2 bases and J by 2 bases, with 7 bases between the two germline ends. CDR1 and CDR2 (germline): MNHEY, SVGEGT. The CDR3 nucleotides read TGTGCCAGCAGTTACGGGGGAACCAAAAACATTCAGTACTTC. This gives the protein CASSYGGTKNIQYF.

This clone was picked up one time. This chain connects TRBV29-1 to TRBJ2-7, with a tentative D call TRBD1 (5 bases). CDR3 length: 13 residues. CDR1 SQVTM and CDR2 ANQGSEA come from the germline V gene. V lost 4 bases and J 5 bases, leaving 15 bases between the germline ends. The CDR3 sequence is CSVARSGRHEQYF. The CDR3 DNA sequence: TGCAGCGTTGCAAGATCAGGGCGACACGAGCAGTACTTC.

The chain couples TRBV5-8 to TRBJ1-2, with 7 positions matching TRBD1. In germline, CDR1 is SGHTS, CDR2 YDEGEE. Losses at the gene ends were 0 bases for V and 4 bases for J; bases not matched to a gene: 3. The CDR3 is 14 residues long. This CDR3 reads CASSLVSGGYGYTF. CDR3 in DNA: TGTGCCAGCAGCTTGGTTTCAGGGGGCTATGGCTACACCTTC.

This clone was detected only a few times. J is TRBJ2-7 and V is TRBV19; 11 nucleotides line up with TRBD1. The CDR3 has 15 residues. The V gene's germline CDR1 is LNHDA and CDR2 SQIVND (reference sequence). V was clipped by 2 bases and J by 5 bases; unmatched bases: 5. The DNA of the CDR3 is TGTGCCAGTAGTATACCCGGACAGGGGGCCCACGAGCAGTACTTC. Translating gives CASSIPGQGAHEQYF.

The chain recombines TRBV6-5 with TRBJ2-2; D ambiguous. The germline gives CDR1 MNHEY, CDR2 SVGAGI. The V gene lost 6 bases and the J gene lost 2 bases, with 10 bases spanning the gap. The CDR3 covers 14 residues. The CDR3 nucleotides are TGTGCCAGCAGCCTCACAGATAACACCGGGGAGCTGTTTTTT. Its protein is CASSLTDNTGELFF.

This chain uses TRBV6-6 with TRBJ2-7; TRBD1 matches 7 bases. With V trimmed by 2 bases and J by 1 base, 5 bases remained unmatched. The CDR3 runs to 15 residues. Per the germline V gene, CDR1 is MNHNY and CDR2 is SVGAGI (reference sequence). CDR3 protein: CASSYPRGHSYEQYF. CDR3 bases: TGTGCCAGCAGTTACCCTAGGGGGCATTCCTACGAGCAGTACTTC.

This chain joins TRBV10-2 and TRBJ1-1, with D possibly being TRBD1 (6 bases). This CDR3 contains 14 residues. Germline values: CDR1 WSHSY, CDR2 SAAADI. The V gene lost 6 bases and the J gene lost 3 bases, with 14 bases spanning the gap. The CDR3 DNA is TGCGCCAGCAGCGGTCAGGGGAAGTACACTGAAGCTTTCTTT. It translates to CASSGQGKYTEAFF.

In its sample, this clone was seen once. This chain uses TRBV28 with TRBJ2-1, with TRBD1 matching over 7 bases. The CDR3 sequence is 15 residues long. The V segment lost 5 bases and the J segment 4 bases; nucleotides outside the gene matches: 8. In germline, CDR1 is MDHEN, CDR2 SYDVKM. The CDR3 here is CASSPRTGFYNEQFF. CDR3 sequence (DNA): TGTGCCAGCAGTCCGAGGACAGGTTTTTACAATGAGCAGTTCTTC.

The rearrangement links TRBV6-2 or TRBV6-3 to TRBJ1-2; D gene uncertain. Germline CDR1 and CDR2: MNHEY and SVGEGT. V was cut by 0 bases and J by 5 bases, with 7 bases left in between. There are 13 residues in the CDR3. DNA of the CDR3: TGTGCCAGCAGTTACTCGACGGGGTATGGCTACACCTTC. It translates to CASSYSTGYGYTF.

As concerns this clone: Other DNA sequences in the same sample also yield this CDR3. The CDR3 reads CASSLGGQETQYF. DNA of the CDR3: TGTGCCAGCAGCTTAGGGGGACAAGAGACCCAGTACTTC. The gene calls are TRBV7-2 and TRBJ2-5; D remains ambiguous. Between the trimmed V and J ends, which lost 1 base and 2 bases, there was a span of 5 bases. This CDR3 spans 13 amino acids. The V gene's germline CDR1 is SGHTA and CDR2 FQGNSA.

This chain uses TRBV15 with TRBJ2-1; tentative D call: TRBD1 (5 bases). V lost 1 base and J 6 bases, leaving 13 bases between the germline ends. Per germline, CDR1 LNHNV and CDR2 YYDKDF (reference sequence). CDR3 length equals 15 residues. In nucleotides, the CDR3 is TGTGCCACCAGCAGAGGGCAGGGTCAAATCAATGAGCAGTTCTTC. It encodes CATSRGQGQINEQFF.

The CDR3 is CASYKTVANYGYTF. The CDR3 coding sequence is TGTGCCAGCTACAAGACAGTAGCTAACTATGGCTACACCTTC. This chain joins TRBV28 and TRBJ1-2; weak D call: TRBD1 (5 bases). Germline CDR1 reads MDHEN; CDR2 reads SYDVKM. Between the trimmed V and J ends, which lost 8 bases and 0 bases, there was a span of 13 bases. The CDR3 loop spans 14 amino acids.

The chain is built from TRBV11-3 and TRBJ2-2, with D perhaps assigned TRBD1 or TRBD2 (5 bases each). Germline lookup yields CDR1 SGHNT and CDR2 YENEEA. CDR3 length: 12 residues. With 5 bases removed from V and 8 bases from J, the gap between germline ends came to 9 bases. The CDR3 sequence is CASSTGAGELFF. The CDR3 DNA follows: TGTGCCAGCAGCACCGGGGCGGGGGAGCTGTTTTTT.

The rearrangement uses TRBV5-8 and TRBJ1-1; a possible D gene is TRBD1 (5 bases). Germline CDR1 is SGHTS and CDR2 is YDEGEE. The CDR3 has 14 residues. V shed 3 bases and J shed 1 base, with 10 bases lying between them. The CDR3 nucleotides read TGTGCCAGCAGCTACCGCGGGGGGAACACTGAAGCTTTCTTT. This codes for CASSYRGGNTEAFF.